The following is a TCR beta chain sequence with its context. Its antigen remains unidentified. This record belongs to a study of T cells after yellow fever vaccination. Whole-study context: SMART-Seq v4 Ultra Low Input served to prepare low-cell-number fractions. General study points: Detected again after the booster were most primary-vaccination clones, at roughly 95% CD4 and 88% CD8. The study found a weaker secondary response that peaked faster, day 5 versus 15. Across the CD4 and CD8 compartments, a small share of clonotypes was present in both.

TCRdb itself ran the 5' RACE reads through MiXCR, one entry per CDR3 protein. Here the sample spans approximately 550,000 distinct CDR3 sequences, 15% to 20% being singletons. Germline V gene lookup returns CDR1 DFQATT and CDR2 SNEGSKA (reference sequence). This CDR3 comprises 13 residues. This sample comprised PBMCs, obtained 15 days after the yellow fever booster vaccination. The chain carries TRBV20-1 and TRBJ2-7; maybe TRBD1 (6 bases). The TCR originated in a man aged 25 to 45 who received the YFV17D yellow fever vaccine. The CDR3 here is CGTRALATYEQYF. The CDR3 bases are TGCGGGACACGGGCCCTCGCGACCTACGAGCAGTACTTC.